This entry lists 30 T cell receptor beta chains sequenced from one sample in a study of T cell repertoires in aging, cancer and after chemotherapy. TRB rearrangements spanning V, D and J were amplified using mixed TRB-A/B primers. From the multiplex PCR reads, TCRdb called clonotypes with MiXCR, one entry per CDR3 protein. The table records roughly 1,700 distinct CDR3 sequences, about 35% of them present only once. The template was genomic DNA from peripheral blood, not RNA. The sequenced material came from blood. These receptors were taken from a human donor with a solid tumor.

The genes are TRBV27 and TRBJ1-3; 10 positions agree with TRBD1. Germline V CDR1 and CDR2: MNHEY, SMNVEV (reference sequence). The CDR3 covers 16 residues. The junction had 4 bases not matched to a gene; V was cut back by 3 bases and J by 2 bases. CDR3: CASSFLGTGAGNTIYF. CDR3 in DNA: TGTGCCAGCAGTTTTCTGGGGACAGGGGCTGGAAACACCATATATTTT.

This clonotype counts as large (0.1 to 1%). The chain links TRBV29-1 to TRBJ2-1, with 8 bases aligning to TRBD2. With V trimmed by 4 bases and J by 7 bases, 9 bases remained unmatched. CDR3 size: 14 residues. Germline values: CDR1 SQVTM, CDR2 ANQGSEA. The CDR3 reads CSVVRLAGTNEQFF. The CDR3 bases are TGCAGCGTTGTGAGATTAGCGGGGACGAATGAGCAGTTCTTC.

The CDR3 loop is CASSFEGGYGYTF. The CDR3 nucleotides read TGTGCCAGCAGTTTTGAAGGGGGCTATGGCTACACCTTC. V usage is TRBV28 and J usage is TRBJ1-2; tentative D call: TRBD1 (6 bases). Germline values: CDR1 MDHEN, CDR2 SYDVKM. V was pared by 3 bases and J by 4 bases, with 9 bases between. The CDR3 has 13 residues.

This chain's CDR3 is CASSSGTGGETQYF. In nucleotides, the CDR3 is TGTGCCAGCAGCTCCGGGACAGGAGGGGAGACCCAGTACTTC. The J gene is TRBJ2-5, the V gene TRBV13; 8 bases map to TRBD1. After removal of 4 bases from V and 5 bases from J, the junction contained 6 bases not matched to a gene. The CDR3 loop spans 14 amino acids. In germline, CDR1 is PRHDT, CDR2 FYEKMQ (reference sequence). Combining the CDR3 with reference TRBV13 and TRBJ2-5 gives the whole variable domain AAGVIQSPRHLIKEKRETATLKCYPIPRHDTVYWYQQGPGQDPQFLISFYEKMQSDKGSIPDRFSAQQFSDYHSELNMSSLELGDSALYFCASSSGTGGETQYFGPGTRLLVL.

V is TRBV27 and J is TRBJ1-2, with a possible D match to TRBD1 (5 bases). Trimming took off 6 bases at V and 4 bases at J, with 15 bases between the two ends. The germline CDR1 and CDR2 sequences are MNHEY and SMNVEV (reference sequence). The CDR3 spans 14 residues. Here the CDR3 DNA reads TGTGCCAGCAGATTTACCGGGACGGGCTATGGCTACACCTTC. The encoded protein is CASRFTGTGYGYTF.

This clonotype was seen a handful of times. This chain connects TRBV29-1 to TRBJ1-3; TRBD1 matches at 8 bases. The trim removed 7 bases at V and 1 base at J, leaving 12 bases unmatched. The CDR3 runs to 16 residues. CDR1 SQVTM and CDR2 ANQGSEA come from the germline V gene. The chain's CDR3 is CSGSKGQGGSGNTIYF. For the CDR3, the DNA is TGCAGCGGATCCAAAGGACAGGGAGGGTCTGGAAACACCATATATTTT. Together with reference TRBV29-1 and TRBJ1-3, the CDR3 gives the full variable domain: SAVISQKPSRDICQRGTSLTIQCQVDSQVTMMFWYRQQPGQSLTLIATANQGSEATYESGFVIDKFPISRPNLTFSTLTVSNMSPEDSSIYLCSGSKGQGGSGNTIYFGEGSWLTVV.

This sequence joins TRBV6-1 and TRBJ2-7; 7 bases are a match to TRBD2. J was trimmed by 1 base and V by 11 bases; bases with no gene match: 11. The CDR3 has 14 residues. Germline lookup yields CDR1 MNHNS and CDR2 SASEGT. The CDR3 nucleotides are TGTGCCGTAACCCTGGTGGGGGGGTCCTACGAGCAGTACTTC. This encodes CAVTLVGGSYEQYF.

The chain recombines TRBV6-1 with TRBJ2-2, with D tentatively TRBD2 (6 bases). The germline V and J ends were trimmed by 6 bases and 3 bases, with 11 bases remaining between them. CDR3 length equals 14 residues. The germline V gene encodes CDR1 MNHNS and CDR2 SASEGT. The CDR3 DNA sequence: TGTGCCAGCAGCGGGGACTTATACACCGGGGAGCTGTTTTTT. Residues: CASSGDLYTGELFF.

A word on this clonotype: A read error may account for a junction end that differs from germline. The chain carries TRBV6-5 and TRBJ2-7; no definite D call. The CDR3 extends over 14 amino acids. Germline values: CDR1 MNHEY, CDR2 SVGAGI. CDR3 nucleotide sequence: TGTGCCATCAGTTTGGACCCCTCTATCTACGAGCAGTACTTC. Its translation: CAISLDPSIYEQYF.

The chain couples TRBV7-9 to TRBJ2-3; D gene unclear. The V end lost 1 base, the J end lost 6 bases, and 5 bases lay between the germline ends. Germline CDR1 reads SEHNR; CDR2 reads FQNEAQ (reference sequence). The CDR3 is 12 residues long. The CDR3 sequence: CASSLVADTQYF. CDR3 coding DNA: TGTGCCAGCAGCTTAGTGGCTGATACGCAGTATTTT.

The chain couples TRBV6-5 to TRBJ1-1; D might be TRBD1 (5 bases). This CDR3 is 15 amino acids long. CDR1 and CDR2 from the germline V gene are MNHEY and SVGAGI. The V gene lost 2 bases and the J gene lost 1 base, with 11 bases spanning the gap. CDR3 DNA: TGTGCCAGCAGTTACAGGGACGGCAGGAACACTGAAGCTTTCTTT. Its protein is CASSYRDGRNTEAFF.

This clonotype occurred a few times. CDR3 region: CASRFIGSYEQYF. DNA of the CDR3: TGTGCCAGCAGGTTCATTGGGTCCTACGAGCAGTACTTC. V and J are TRBV27 and TRBJ2-7; D remains unclear. Germline V gives CDR1 MNHEY, CDR2 SMNVEV (reference sequence). V was cut by 6 bases and J by 1 base, with 10 bases left in between. The CDR3 has 13 amino acids.

In DNA, the CDR3 is TGTGCCAGCAGCTTGGGACTAGCGGGGGGGCCCCCCTACAATGAGCAGTTCTTC. This encodes CASSLGLAGGPPYNEQFF. V and J are TRBV5-6 and TRBJ2-1; 14 bases align to TRBD2. This CDR3 is built from 18 residues. V shed 0 bases, J shed 2 bases, and the junction held 4 bases outside the gene matches. The germline gives CDR1 SGHDT, CDR2 YYEEEE.

This clonotype was observed a few times. This chain links TRBV13 with TRBJ2-7; tentatively, D is TRBD1 (5 bases). The CDR3 loop spans 14 amino acids. Germline assignment: CDR1 PRHDT and CDR2 FYEKMQ (reference sequence). Trimming stripped 1 base from V and 4 bases from J, with 11 bases between. The CDR3 DNA follows: TGTGCCAGCAGCTTAGAAGGCAGGGCTTACGAGCAGTACTTC. Amino acids: CASSLEGRAYEQYF.

J is TRBJ2-6 and V is TRBV5-1, with a tentative D call TRBD2 (5 bases). V was trimmed by 4 bases and J by 2 bases, leaving 13 bases between them. Germline V gene sequence: CDR1 SGHRS, CDR2 YFSETQ. CDR3 length: 16 residues. CDR3 protein: CASSPQSGTGANVLTF. CDR3 nucleotide sequence: TGCGCCAGCAGCCCCCAGTCGGGAACTGGGGCCAACGTCCTGACTTTC.

This rearrangement joins TRBV27 to TRBJ1-4; 9 bases fit TRBD1. The V gene end was trimmed by 5 bases and the J gene end by 2 bases; junction bases not matched to a gene: 9. This CDR3 is 17 amino acids long. Germline V lookup: CDR1 MNHEY, CDR2 SMNVEV (reference sequence). In DNA form, the CDR3 reads TGTGCCAGCAGTGCCGTTGGGACAGGGTTCACTAATGAAAAACTGTTTTTT. Its translation: CASSAVGTGFTNEKLFF.

V is TRBV7-9 and J is TRBJ1-2, with TRBD1 identical over 7 bases. Germline V gives CDR1 SEHNR, CDR2 FQNEAQ (reference sequence). The CDR3 extends over 17 amino acids. J lost 7 bases, V lost 5 bases, and 19 bases had no gene match. The CDR3 nucleotides read TGTGCCAGCAGCCCAGTTTGGGCCAGGGGGGTGATCTTTGGCTACACCTTC. Its protein is CASSPVWARGVIFGYTF. Full variable domain (outside the CDR3, taken from reference TRBV7-9 and TRBJ1-2): DTGVSQNPRHKITKRGQNVTFRCDPISEHNRLYWYRQTLGQGPEFLTYFQNEAQLEKSRLLSDRFSAERPKGSFSTLEIQRTEQGDSAMYLCASSPVWARGVIFGYTFGSGTRLTVV.

This clonotype occurred a few times. This chain links TRBV6-2 or TRBV6-3 with TRBJ2-1; weak D call: TRBD1 (6 bases). V gave up 2 bases and J gave up 5 bases, with 7 bases separating them. Germline CDR1 and CDR2: MNHEY and SVGEGT. The CDR3 has 13 amino acids. This CDR3 reads CASSYEGDNEQFF. The CDR3 DNA reads TGTGCCAGCAGTTACGAGGGGGACAATGAGCAGTTCTTC.

This chain joins TRBV12-3 or TRBV12-4 and TRBJ1-5; TRBD1 might be the D (6 bases). The CDR3 has 14 amino acids. The V end lost 3 bases, the J end lost 7 bases, and 13 bases lay between the germline ends. The CDR3 spells CASSFAQGRQPQHF. In DNA, the CDR3 is TGTGCCAGCAGTTTTGCGCAGGGGAGACAGCCCCAGCATTTT.

This sequence joins TRBV20-1 and TRBJ2-5, with D possibly being TRBD2 (6 bases). V was trimmed by 0 bases and J by 1 base, leaving 9 bases between them. The CDR3 contains 14 residues. Germline CDR1 DFQATT, CDR2 SNEGSKA (reference sequence). The CDR3 coding sequence is TGCAGTGCTAGAGATAGGAGGGTCCAAGAGACCCAGTACTTC. Translated: CSARDRRVQETQYF.

As for this clonotype: A much larger clone lies a single base off, so this may be a read error. The V and J genes are TRBV5-4 and TRBJ2-1, with 9 nucleotides matching TRBD2. CDR3 size: 15 residues. Germline CDR1 and CDR2: SGHNT and YYREEE (reference sequence). V gave up 2 bases and J gave up 8 bases; unmatched junction bases: 8. This CDR3 is CASSFKMREGHEQFF. The CDR3 bases are TGTGCCAGCAGCTTCAAGATGCGGGAGGGCCATGAGCAGTTCTTC.

This clonotype was picked up a small number of times. The chain combines TRBV19 with TRBJ2-1; 10 bases line up with TRBD2. This CDR3 contains 17 residues. The V segment lost 6 bases and the J segment 4 bases; nucleotides outside the gene matches: 12. Per germline, CDR1 LNHDA and CDR2 SQIVND (reference sequence). The CDR3 sequence: CASSRIRGLAVYNEQFF. The DNA of the CDR3 is TGTGCCAGTAGCCGGATCCGAGGACTAGCGGTATACAATGAGCAGTTCTTC.

A few counts support this clonotype. The chain links TRBV15 to TRBJ2-7; weak D call: TRBD2 (5 bases). The CDR3 spans 13 residues. Trimming shortened V by 5 bases and J by 6 bases, and 14 bases separated the two germline ends. Germline CDR1 and CDR2: LNHNV and YYDKDF (reference sequence). The CDR3 region is CATSPGRRGEQYF. The CDR3 region has the DNA TGTGCCACCAGCCCAGGTCGCCGGGGCGAGCAGTACTTC.

In its sample, this clonotype was seen a few times. The chain joins TRBV5-6 to TRBJ2-1; 7 positions agree with TRBD1. Unmatched junction bases numbered 5, after V lost 4 bases and J lost 4 bases. This CDR3 is built from 14 residues. The germline CDR1 and CDR2 sequences are SGHDT and YYEEEE. The CDR3 DNA is TGTGCCAGCAGCACCCGGGACAGATACAATGAGCAGTTCTTC. This translates into CASSTRDRYNEQFF.

There are a few counts of this clonotype. This chain connects TRBV19 to TRBJ2-1; 7 bases are shared with TRBD2. The germline CDR1 and CDR2 sequences are LNHDA and SQIVND (reference sequence). Trimming at V came to 0 bases and at J to 5 bases, leaving 4 bases not matched to a gene. The CDR3 has 15 residues. The CDR3: CASSIDPGGHNEQFF. The CDR3 DNA reads as TGTGCCAGTAGTATAGATCCGGGGGGACACAATGAGCAGTTCTTC. Supplemented by reference TRBV19 and TRBJ2-1, the full variable domain reads DGGITQSPKYLFRKEGQNVTLSCEQNLNHDAMYWYRQDPGQGLRLIYYSQIVNDFQKGDIAEGYSVSREKKESFPLTVTSAQKNPTAFYLCASSIDPGGHNEQFFGPGTRLTVL.

This clonotype is categorized as large. The gene calls are TRBV29-1 and TRBJ2-2, with D maybe TRBD2 (6 bases). Looked up from germline, CDR1 is SQVTM and CDR2 is ANQGSEA. The ends were cut back, 4 bases at V and 8 bases at J, with 11 bases in the middle. The CDR3 sequence is 12 residues long. The CDR3 DNA is TGCAGCGTTGGGACGGGGGATGGGGAGCTGTTTTTT. This translates into CSVGTGDGELFF.

By sample fraction, this clonotype is large. The V and J genes are TRBV30 and TRBJ2-2; possible D gene TRBD1, 6 bases. Germline V gene sequence: CDR1 GTSNPN, CDR2 SVGIG (reference sequence). The CDR3 has 17 residues. Deletions cut 0 bases from V and 0 bases from J, with 14 bases between. CDR3 DNA sequence: TGTGCCTGGAGTGTACCGTTGGACAGTACGAACACCGGGGAGCTGTTTTTT. Protein: CAWSVPLDSTNTGELFF.

The chain joins TRBV5-1 to TRBJ1-1; 7 nucleotides agree with TRBD1. The germline gives CDR1 SGHRS, CDR2 YFSETQ. The CDR3 sequence is 15 residues long. With V trimmed by 4 bases and J by 0 bases, 6 bases remained unmatched. CDR3 sequence (DNA): TGCGCCAGCAGCCGTGGGACAGCTATGAACACTGAAGCTTTCTTT. Encoded protein: CASSRGTAMNTEAFF.

This clonotype showed up just a few times. The chain links TRBV6-2 or TRBV6-3 to TRBJ1-2; D may be TRBD1 (5 bases). Germline V lookup: CDR1 MNHEY, CDR2 SVGEGT. V was pared by 6 bases and J by 4 bases, with 18 bases between. This CDR3 contains 15 residues. The CDR3 region has the DNA TGTGCCAGCAGCCGACGGGGGACGGAACTCTATGGCTACACCTTC. Translated, it gives CASSRRGTELYGYTF.

Judged by abundance, this clonotype is large (0.1 to 1%). The V call is TRBV30, the J call TRBJ2-5; no clear D. The V end lost 0 bases, the J end lost 4 bases, and 9 bases lay between the germline ends. Looked up from germline, CDR1 is GTSNPN and CDR2 is SVGIG (reference sequence). The CDR3 length is 13 residues. The CDR3, as DNA: TGTGCCTGGAGTGTTCGTCTTCGAGAGACCCAGTACTTC. Translating gives CAWSVRLRETQYF.